This T cell receptor beta chain originates from a study of cytomegalovirus exposure and HLA in healthy donors. On the study more broadly: There were 65 million to 85 million unique TCRs (from HLA-typed donors) in an early data release. Among around 400 genotyped donors, roughly 81% fell in the Caucasian-associated ancestry cluster. General study findings and limits: Some V segments could not be told apart, so they were left out, TRBV6-2 and TRBV6-3 among them. Segments of the TCR beta V type were, in most cases, productive about 87% or about 30% of the time in an earlier analysis.

Trimming took 3 bases from V and 2 from J; bases not matched to a gene: 9. Germline assignment: CDR1 SGHNT and CDR2 YYREEE (reference sequence). This CDR3 has 16 amino acids. As for this clone: The antigen remains unidentified.

Primers included in the PCR were 60 Vbeta and 13 Jbeta primers. The protocol was immunoSEQ multiplex PCR, while the TCRdb copy is restricted to in-frame clones and leaves out a portion. Of approximately 160,000 clones detected, roughly 65% appear once; the ten largest clones hold 4% to 5.5%. The clonotype was recovered from a woman under 30 in good health and CMV-seropositive. J is TRBJ2-7 and V is TRBV5-4; 9 bases agree with TRBD1. Sequencing used PBMCs. CDR3 residues: CASSWQTGTGTYEQYF. The CDR3 nucleotides read TGTGCCAGCAGCTGGCAGACCGGGACAGGGACCTACGAGCAGTACTTC.